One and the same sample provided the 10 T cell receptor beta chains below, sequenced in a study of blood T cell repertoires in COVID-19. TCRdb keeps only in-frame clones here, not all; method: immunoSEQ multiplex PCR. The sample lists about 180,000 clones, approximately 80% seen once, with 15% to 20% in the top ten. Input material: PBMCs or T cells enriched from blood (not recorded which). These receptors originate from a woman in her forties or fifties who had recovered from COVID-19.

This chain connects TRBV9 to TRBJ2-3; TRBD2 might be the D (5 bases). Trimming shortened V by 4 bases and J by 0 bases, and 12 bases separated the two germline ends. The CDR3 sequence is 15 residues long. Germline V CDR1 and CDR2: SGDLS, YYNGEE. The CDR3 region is CASSIVGSSTDTQYF. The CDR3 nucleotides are TGTGCCAGCAGCATCGTGGGGAGCAGCACAGATACGCAGTATTTT.

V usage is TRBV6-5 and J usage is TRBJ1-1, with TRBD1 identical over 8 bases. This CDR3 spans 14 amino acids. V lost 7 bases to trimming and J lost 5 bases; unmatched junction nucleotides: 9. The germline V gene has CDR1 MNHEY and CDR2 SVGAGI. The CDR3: CASIQRTGRTEAFF. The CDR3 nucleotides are TGTGCCAGCATTCAAAGGACAGGGAGGACTGAAGCTTTCTTT.

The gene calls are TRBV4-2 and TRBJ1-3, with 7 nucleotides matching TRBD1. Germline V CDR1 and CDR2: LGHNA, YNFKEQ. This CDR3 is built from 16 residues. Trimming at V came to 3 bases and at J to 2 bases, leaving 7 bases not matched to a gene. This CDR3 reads CASSQRQGLTGNTIYF. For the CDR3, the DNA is TGTGCCAGCAGCCAGCGACAGGGCTTGACTGGAAACACCATATATTTT.

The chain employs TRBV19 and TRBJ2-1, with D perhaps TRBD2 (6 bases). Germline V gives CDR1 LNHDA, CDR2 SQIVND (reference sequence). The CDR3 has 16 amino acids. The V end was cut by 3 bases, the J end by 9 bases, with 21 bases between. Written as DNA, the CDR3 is TGTGCCAGTAGTATTTGGGGGAGGAGTGAGACCGGTGAGCAGTTCTTC. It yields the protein CASSIWGRSETGEQFF.

The CDR3 DNA sequence: TGTGCCAGCAGCCAAGATGTACCAGCGGGAGGAGCAGATACGCAGTATTTT. This sequence encodes CASSQDVPAGGADTQYF. The J gene is TRBJ2-3, the V gene TRBV4-2; 9 bases are shared with TRBD2. J lost 4 bases, V lost 0 bases, and 8 bases had no gene match. The germline CDR1 and CDR2 sequences are LGHNA and YNFKEQ. This CDR3 is 17 amino acids long.

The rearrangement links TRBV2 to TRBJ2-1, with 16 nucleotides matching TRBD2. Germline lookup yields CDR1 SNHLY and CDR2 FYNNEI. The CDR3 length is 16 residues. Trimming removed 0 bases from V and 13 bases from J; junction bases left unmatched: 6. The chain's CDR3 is CASSEAPGLAGGKQFF. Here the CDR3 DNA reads TGTGCCAGCAGTGAAGCACCGGGACTAGCGGGAGGGAAACAGTTCTTC. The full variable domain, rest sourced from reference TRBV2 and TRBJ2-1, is EPEVTQTPSHQVTQMGQEVILRCVPISNHLYFYWYRQILGQKVEFLVSFYNNEISEKSEIFDDQFSVERPDGSNFTLKIRSTKLEDSAMYFCASSEAPGLAGGKQFFGPGTRLTVL.

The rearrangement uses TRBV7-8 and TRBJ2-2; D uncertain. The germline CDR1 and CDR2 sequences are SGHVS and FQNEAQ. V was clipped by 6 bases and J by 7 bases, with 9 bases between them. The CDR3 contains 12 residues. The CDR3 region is CASSSGVGELFF. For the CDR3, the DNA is TGTGCCAGCAGTTCCGGAGTCGGGGAGCTGTTTTTT.

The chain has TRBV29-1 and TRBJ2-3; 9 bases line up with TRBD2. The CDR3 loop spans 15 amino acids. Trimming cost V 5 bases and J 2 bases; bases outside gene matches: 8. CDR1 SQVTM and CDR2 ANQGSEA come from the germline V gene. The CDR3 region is CSVSGAGGVTDTQYF. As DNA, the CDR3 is TGCAGCGTTTCTGGAGCGGGAGGCGTCACAGATACGCAGTATTTT.

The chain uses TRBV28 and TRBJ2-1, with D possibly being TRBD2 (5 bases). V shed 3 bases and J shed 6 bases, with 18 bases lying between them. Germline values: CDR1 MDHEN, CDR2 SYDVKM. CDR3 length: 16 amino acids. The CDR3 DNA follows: TGTGCCAGCAGTTTCGGGGTTTGGAGTTCCCTCAATGAGCAGTTCTTC. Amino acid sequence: CASSFGVWSSLNEQFF.

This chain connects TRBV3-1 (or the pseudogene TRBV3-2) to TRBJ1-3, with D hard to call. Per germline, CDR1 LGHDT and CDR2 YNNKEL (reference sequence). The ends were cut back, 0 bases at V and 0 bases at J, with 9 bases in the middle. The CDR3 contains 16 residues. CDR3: CASSQDPAGSGNTIYF. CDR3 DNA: TGTGCCAGCAGCCAAGATCCTGCAGGCTCTGGAAACACCATATATTTT.